This section outlines one T cell receptor beta chain sequence together with its context. No antigen is known for it. The CDR3 is made up of 15 amino acids. V trimming: 1 base; J trimming: 0 bases; junction bases outside the gene matches: 2. Germline-derived CDR1 and CDR2 are LGHNA and YNFKEQ. This record belongs to a study of cytomegalovirus exposure and HLA in healthy donors. General observations from the study: Most subjects' HLA-A and HLA-B alleles were reportedly predicted from TCR beta sequences.

The PCR used 60 Vbeta and 13 Jbeta primers. Assay used: immunoSEQ multiplex PCR; TCRdb lists only in-frame clones, some missing. The sample includes some 180,000 clones, about 79% seen only once; the top ten take about 1.5%. This chain uses TRBV4-2 with TRBJ2-7; 8 bases fit TRBD1. Sequencing used PBMCs. The clonotype originates from a man aged 18 to 30 in good health and CMV-seronegative. CDR3 nucleotides: TGTGCCAGCAGCCAAGGACAGGGGAGCTCCTACGAGCAGTACTTC. This sequence encodes CASSQGQGSSYEQYF.